Below are 32 T cell receptor beta chains sequenced from a single sample in a study of glioma-infiltrating T cells. Amplification of TCR alpha and beta CDR3 regions from RNA used iRepertoire nested multiplex PCR. Each CDR3 protein is one row after TCRdb ran MiXCR on the multiplex PCR reads. In the table there are more than 350,000 distinct CDR3 sequences, less than 50% of which are singletons. Sequenced material: glioma tissue, nonneoplastic brain tissue, or PBMCs (not recorded which). Receptors originate from a human donor with low-grade glioma or glioblastoma, undergoing nonglioma brain surgery, or in good health (not recorded which).

The V and J genes are TRBV4-1 and TRBJ2-7; D unresolved. V lost 3 bases and J 3 bases, leaving 21 bases between the germline ends. From germline, CDR1 is MGHRA and CDR2 YSYEKL. The CDR3 is made up of 17 amino acids. CDR3 sequence: CASSHRFISPLIYEQYF. In nucleotides, the CDR3 is TGCGCCAGCAGCCATCGATTTATTAGCCCCCTAATCTACGAGCAGTACTTC.

This sequence joins TRBV28 and TRBJ1-6; a weak D match, TRBD1 (5 bases). The germline gives CDR1 MDHEN, CDR2 SYDVKM. The V and J ends lost 5 bases and 14 bases respectively, with 19 bases between them. The CDR3 totals 14 residues. The CDR3: CASSLRGRWFALHF. CDR3 nucleotides: TGTGCCAGCAGTCTCCGGGGCAGGTGGTTCGCCCTCCACTTT.

This clonotype has a count of ten or more. The chain uses TRBV20-1 and TRBJ1-5, with D tentatively TRBD1 (6 bases). This CDR3 comprises 14 residues. Germline values: CDR1 DFQATT, CDR2 SNEGSKA (reference sequence). V lost 4 bases and J 3 bases, leaving 13 bases between the germline ends. CDR3 loop: CSAMSGHLNQPQHF. As DNA, the CDR3 is TGCAGTGCTATGTCGGGACACCTCAATCAGCCCCAGCATTTT.

The V gene is TRBV7-8, the J gene TRBJ2-7; tentatively, D is TRBD1 or TRBD2 (5 bases each). The V end was cut by 3 bases, the J end by 12 bases, with 27 bases between. Germline lookup yields CDR1 SGHVS and CDR2 FQNEAQ. This CDR3 is built from 16 residues. The CDR3 sequence is CASSLDAGTALGSWYF. The CDR3 DNA reads TGTGCCAGCAGCTTGGATGCCGGGACGGCGCTTGGAAGTTGGTACTTC.

The chain carries TRBV28 and TRBJ2-7, with a possible D match to TRBD1 (6 bases). Germline V gene lookup returns CDR1 MDHEN and CDR2 SYDVKM. V was cut by 5 bases and J by 3 bases, with 20 bases left in between. The CDR3 spans 16 residues. The chain's CDR3 is CASSNPRAGVRYEQYF. CDR3 DNA sequence: TGTGCCAGCAGTAACCCGAGGGCAGGGGTACGCTACGAGCAGTACTTC.

This clonotype was counted at least ten times. The chain carries TRBV28 and TRBJ1-1; TRBD1 aligns across 8 bases. V dropped 7 bases and J dropped 3; count of bases not matched to a gene: 4. Per the germline V gene, CDR1 is MDHEN and CDR2 is SYDVKM. The CDR3 runs 13 residues. The CDR3 nucleotides read TGTGCCAGCACAGGGGGCCCGTACACTGAAGCTTTCTTT. It is translated as CASTGGPYTEAFF. Complete variable domain (other parts from reference TRBV28 and TRBJ1-1): DVKVTQSSRYLVKRTGEKVFLECVQDMDHENMFWYRQDPGLGLRLIYFSYDVKMKEKGDIPEGYSVSREKKERFSLILESASTNQTSMYLCASTGGPYTEAFFGQGTRLTVV.

The V and J genes are TRBV20-1 and TRBJ1-1; possibly TRBD1 for D (5 bases). Germline V CDR1 and CDR2: DFQATT, SNEGSKA (reference sequence). V lost 7 bases and J lost 5, with 17 bases in between. The CDR3 is 13 amino acids. The CDR3 spells CSGHGAQGTEAFF. In DNA, the CDR3 is TGCAGTGGCCACGGGGCCCAAGGTACTGAAGCTTTCTTT.

J is TRBJ1-2 and V is TRBV25-1, with D possibly being TRBD1 (6 bases). CDR3 length equals 15 residues. V lost 5 bases and J lost 8, with 21 bases in between. Per germline, CDR1 MGHDK and CDR2 SYGVNS. CDR3 in DNA: TGTGCCAGCAGTATGACAGGCGCTGAGGCTCTGGGCTACACCTTC. Its translation: CASSMTGAEALGYTF.

The rearrangement joins TRBV20-1 to TRBJ2-7, with D unclear. Trimming stripped 3 bases from V and 3 bases from J, with 12 bases between. The germline CDR1 and CDR2 sequences are DFQATT and SNEGSKA (reference sequence). The CDR3 has 13 amino acids. The CDR3 DNA follows: TGCAGTGCTAGGCACCAGGAAATCTACGAGCAGTACTTC. It encodes CSARHQEIYEQYF.

This clonotype was counted between two and nine times. This sequence joins TRBV7-9 and TRBJ1-1; D remains unclear. CDR3 length: 13 amino acids. CDR1 and CDR2 from the germline V gene are SEHNR and FQNEAQ (reference sequence). The ends were cut back, 7 bases at V and 2 bases at J, with 11 bases in the middle. The CDR3 sequence: CASNVDLNTEAFF. CDR3 coding DNA: TGTGCCAGCAACGTGGACCTTAACACTGAAGCTTTCTTT. Full variable domain (missing parts from reference TRBV7-9 and TRBJ1-1): DTGVSQNPRHKITKRGQNVTFRCDPISEHNRLYWYRQTLGQGPEFLTYFQNEAQLEKSRLLSDRFSAERPKGSFSTLEIQRTEQGDSAMYLCASNVDLNTEAFFGQGTRLTVV.

This chain links TRBV10-3 with TRBJ1-1; no definite D call. The V and J ends lost 6 bases and 1 base respectively, with 9 bases between them. Germline V gene lookup returns CDR1 ENHRY and CDR2 SYGVKD. CDR3 size: 13 residues. CDR3 DNA: TGTGCCATCAGCGAAACGTGGAACACTGAAGCTTTCTTT. It translates to CAISETWNTEAFF.

This clonotype was seen more than once but under ten times. The V gene is TRBV20-1, the J gene TRBJ2-7, with D possibly being TRBD1 or TRBD2 (5 bases each). Germline V lookup: CDR1 DFQATT, CDR2 SNEGSKA (reference sequence). This CDR3 has 14 amino acids. Trimming cost V 5 bases and J 1 base, with 15 bases left between them. CDR3 residues: CSAPQRGESYEQYF. The DNA for the CDR3 is TGCAGTGCTCCGCAGAGAGGGGAGTCCTACGAGCAGTACTTC.

In this sample, this clonotype turned up many times. This chain joins TRBV27 and TRBJ1-2; no firm D call. CDR1 is MNHEY, CDR2 SMNVEV, per germline (reference sequence). This CDR3 contains 13 residues. Trimming removed 5 bases from V and 4 bases from J, with 11 bases in between. CDR3: CASSPGGFYGYTF. As DNA, the CDR3 is TGTGCCAGCAGTCCGGGTGGATTCTATGGCTACACCTTC.

The J gene is TRBJ2-3, the V gene TRBV7-9; the D gene is possibly TRBD2 (5 bases). Trimming shortened V by 8 bases and J by 5 bases, and 11 bases separated the two germline ends. In germline, CDR1 is SEHNR, CDR2 FQNEAQ (reference sequence). CDR3 length equals 12 residues. The DNA of the CDR3 is TGTGCCAGCCGCTGGGAGAGAGATACGCAGTATTTT. This sequence encodes CASRWERDTQYF. The variable domain in full, completed from reference TRBV7-9 and TRBJ2-3, reads DTGVSQNPRHKITKRGQNVTFRCDPISEHNRLYWYRQTLGQGPEFLTYFQNEAQLEKSRLLSDRFSAERPKGSFSTLEIQRTEQGDSAMYLCASRWERDTQYFGPGTRLTVL.

The chain uses TRBV6-2 or TRBV6-3 and TRBJ2-2, with 10 bases identical to TRBD2. Germline CDR1 and CDR2: MNHEY and SVGEGT. The CDR3 sequence is 16 residues long. With V trimmed by 8 bases and J by 6 bases, 12 bases remained unmatched. The DNA of the CDR3 is TGTGCCAGCCATCTTGGAGGGCTAGCGGGAGCCGGGGAGCTGTTTTTT. Protein sequence: CASHLGGLAGAGELFF.

This clonotype was seen at least ten times. This rearrangement joins TRBV27 to TRBJ1-5; TRBD1 might be the D (5 bases). Germline loops: CDR1 MNHEY, CDR2 SMNVEV (reference sequence). The V end was cut by 3 bases, the J end by 2 bases, with 17 bases between. The CDR3 has 17 residues. DNA of the CDR3: TGTGCCAGCAGTTTCTGGCGGGGCGATATGGGCAATCAGCCCCAGCATTTT. Amino acids: CASSFWRGDMGNQPQHF.

The chain links TRBV7-3 to TRBJ1-2; D is unclear. CDR1 and CDR2 (germline): SGHTA, FQGTGA. Trimming removed 6 bases at V and 4 bases at J, with 6 bases between. The CDR3 totals 11 residues. The CDR3 nucleotides read TGTGCCAGCAGGAAGAGCTATGGCTACACCTTC. It yields the protein CASRKSYGYTF.

This chain joins TRBV4-1 and TRBJ1-2; maybe TRBD1 (5 bases). The V gene lost 0 bases and the J gene lost 2 bases, with 7 bases spanning the gap. Germline V lookup: CDR1 MGHRA, CDR2 YSYEKL. The CDR3 is 14 amino acids. The CDR3 is CASSQDWGNYGYTF. The CDR3 DNA reads TGCGCCAGCAGCCAAGATTGGGGGAACTATGGCTACACCTTC.

Turning to this clonotype: A read error is possible here, since a much larger clone lies one base away. The chain has TRBV20-1 and TRBJ1-2, with D unresolved. V lost 2 bases, J lost 6 bases, and 13 bases lay in between. This CDR3 comprises 13 residues. CDR1 and CDR2 (germline): DFQATT, SNEGSKA (reference sequence). CDR3 in amino acids: CSARLGGNHGYTF. For the CDR3, the DNA is TGCAGTGCTAGATTAGGCGGGAACCATGGCTACACCTTC.

V is TRBV7-2 and J is TRBJ1-1; D is unclear. The ends were cut back, 6 bases at V and 2 bases at J, with 13 bases in the middle. Looked up from germline, CDR1 is SGHTA and CDR2 is FQGNSA. CDR3 length: 14 amino acids. This CDR3 is CASRFVSPNTEAFF. CDR3 nucleotide sequence: TGTGCCAGCAGATTCGTCTCACCTAACACTGAAGCTTTCTTT.

CDR3 amino acids: CSARDWKGGYEQYF. The CDR3 bases are TGCAGTGCTAGAGATTGGAAAGGGGGATACGAGCAGTACTTC. The V call is TRBV20-1, the J call TRBJ2-7; D is perhaps TRBD1 (6 bases). This CDR3 spans 14 amino acids. V was pared by 0 bases and J by 4 bases, with 13 bases between. Per germline, CDR1 DFQATT and CDR2 SNEGSKA (reference sequence).

The chain uses TRBV29-1 and TRBJ1-2; 7 bases are shared with TRBD1. The length of the CDR3 is 12 residues. The ends lost 1 base at V and 8 bases at J; junction bases unmatched: 4. CDR1 and CDR2 from the germline V gene are SQVTM and ANQGSEA. The CDR3 nucleotides read TGCAGCGTTGAAGCGACAGGGTACGGCTACACCTTC. This encodes CSVEATGYGYTF.

J is TRBJ2-7 and V is TRBV4-1; D call uncertain. This CDR3 has 15 amino acids. The V end was cut by 1 base, the J end by 7 bases, with 17 bases between. Germline V CDR1 and CDR2: MGHRA, YSYEKL. The DNA of the CDR3 is TGCGCCAGCAGCCAAGGGGCCCGTAGCTTGAATGAGCAGTACTTC. Protein sequence: CASSQGARSLNEQYF.

This clonotype was observed at least ten times. The chain joins TRBV27 to TRBJ1-2, with 8 bases identical to TRBD1. V shed 2 bases, J shed 7 bases, and the junction held 6 bases outside the gene matches. The germline V gene has CDR1 MNHEY and CDR2 SMNVEV (reference sequence). The CDR3 is 14 amino acids. CDR3 sequence: CASSLRTGISGYTF. The CDR3 region has the DNA TGTGCCAGCAGTTTAAGGACAGGGATCTCTGGCTACACCTTC.

This sequence joins TRBV12-3 or TRBV12-4 and TRBJ2-1; TRBD1 aligns across 10 bases. This CDR3 is 16 amino acids long. V trimming: 6 bases; J trimming: 3 bases; junction bases outside the gene matches: 8. The CDR3 bases are TGTGCCAGCAGCGTAGTTTGGGACAGGGGCTACAATGAGCAGTTCTTC. Encoded protein: CASSVVWDRGYNEQFF.

This clonotype has just a few counts. The chain links TRBV4-2 to TRBJ2-3; 9 bases align to TRBD2. Trimming took 5 bases from V and 5 from J; bases not matched to a gene: 5. The CDR3 is 14 amino acids. Germline V lookup: CDR1 LGHNA, CDR2 YNFKEQ. CDR3 in amino acids: CASSAQTSGDTQYF. Here the CDR3 DNA reads TGTGCCAGCAGCGCCCAGACTAGCGGAGATACGCAGTATTTT.

Concerning this clonotype itself: A much bigger clone sits one base away, suggesting this may be a read error. Since the CDR3 does not end with the conserved phenylalanine or tryptophan, this likely comes from a read error. The V call is TRBV28, the J call TRBJ1-2; D is undetermined. The CDR3 covers 14 residues. Trimming removed 5 bases from V and 2 bases from J, with 12 bases in between. Germline assignment: CDR1 MDHEN and CDR2 SYDVKM. CDR3 residues: CASSPPNRNYGYTL. The DNA for the CDR3 is TGTGCCAGCAGTCCCCCCAACCGCAACTATGGCTACACCCTC.

This clonotype was seen only a few times. V gene TRBV4-2 combines with J gene TRBJ2-7, with D tentatively TRBD1 (6 bases). The germline V and J ends were trimmed by 1 base and 4 bases, with 20 bases remaining between them. Germline CDR1 reads LGHNA; CDR2 reads YNFKEQ. This CDR3 region has 17 residues. The CDR3 region is CASSQVGDIDNPYEQYF. The CDR3 DNA reads TGTGCCAGCAGCCAAGTAGGGGACATCGACAACCCATACGAGCAGTACTTC.

J is TRBJ2-1 and V is TRBV7-2; a possible D gene is TRBD2 (7 bases). Trimming removed 1 base from V and 5 bases from J, with 12 bases in between. The CDR3 is made up of 15 amino acids. Germline CDR1 and CDR2: SGHTA and FQGNSA. CDR3 residues: CASSLGGGRDNEQFF. CDR3 DNA: TGTGCCAGCAGCTTAGGGGGGGGCAGGGACAATGAGCAGTTCTTC.

V and J are TRBV7-2 and TRBJ2-7, with D possibly called TRBD1 or TRBD2 (5 bases each). Germline loops: CDR1 SGHTA, CDR2 FQGNSA. The CDR3 is 14 amino acids. The V end was cut by 3 bases, the J end by 7 bases, with 16 bases between. The CDR3 region has the DNA TGTGCCAGCAGCTTCGGGACGGGTATGTGGGAGCAGTACTTC. Its protein is CASSFGTGMWEQYF.

This clonotype has more than one count but fewer than ten. The genes are TRBV12-3 or TRBV12-4 and TRBJ1-5, with a possible D match to TRBD1 (5 bases). V was trimmed by 5 bases and J by 9 bases, leaving 14 bases between them. The CDR3 totals 13 residues. CDR3 sequence: CASSRTGPRPQHF. The CDR3 region has the DNA TGTGCCAGCAGTAGGACGGGACCTCGGCCCCAGCATTTT.

The DNA of the CDR3 is TGTGCCAGTAGTATGAGGAGCTCCGACACTGAAGCTTTCTTT. Its protein is CASSMRSSDTEAFF. The chain recombines TRBV19 with TRBJ1-1; D not resolved. The V end lost 3 bases, the J end lost 3 bases, and 11 bases lay between the germline ends. This CDR3 is built from 14 residues. The germline CDR1 and CDR2 sequences are LNHDA and SQIVND (reference sequence).